This T cell receptor beta chain was captured in a study of T cell responses to AZD1222 COVID-19 vaccine. Pooled together were second doses at about 4 or about 12 weeks. Using immunoSEQ multiplex PCR, the repertoire was profiled, and TCRdb retains in-frame clones only, with some absent. In the table there are about 54,000 clones, roughly 90% of which are singletons. CDR1 and CDR2 from the germline V gene are SGHRS and YFSETQ. The CDR3 totals 14 residues. The germline V and J ends were trimmed by 0 bases and 8 bases, with 9 bases remaining between them. The specimen comprised peripheral blood, sampled 28 days after the second AZD1222 dose. This TCR derives from an adult who received the AZD1222 COVID-19 vaccine. The J gene is TRBJ1-6, the V gene TRBV5-1, with unresolved D. In DNA, the CDR3 is TGCGCCAGCAGCTTGGGGGCCTTTGATTCACCCCTCCACTTT. Protein sequence: CASSLGAFDSPLHF.